This TCR beta chain was found in a study of blood T cell repertoires in COVID-19. Seattle's cohort entered during active infection and was followed longitudinally. Using immunoSEQ multiplex PCR, the repertoire was profiled, and TCRdb retains in-frame clones only, with some absent. The top ten hold over 1.5% of the sample, which has approximately 300,000 clones, 89% seen once. The V end lost 0 bases, the J end lost 5 bases, and 11 bases lay between the germline ends. Germline V gene data show CDR1 as SGHNT and CDR2 as YYREEE (reference sequence). The CDR3 is made up of 15 amino acids. The receptor's source is a woman aged 30 to 39 with COVID-19, enrolled during active disease. V and J are TRBV5-4 and TRBJ1-4; possibly TRBD1 for D (6 bases). The sample comprised peripheral blood. CDR3: CASSLGSQGNEKLFF. In DNA form, the CDR3 reads TGTGCCAGCAGCTTGGGTAGTCAGGGGAATGAAAAACTGTTTTTT.